The clone carrying this TCR beta chain showed up just a few times. What it binds is unknown. This sample was included in a study of blood T cells in healthy people across ages. Study-level points and caveats: A greater number of naive CD4+ cells and higher diversity distinguished long-lived donors from aged donors.

A second PCR of roughly 6 to 12 cycles used a sample-barcoded 5' primer and a J-beta primer mix. Via MiXCR, TCRdb re-called the 5' RACE reads, giving one row per CDR3 protein. The table has some 1.6 million distinct CDR3 sequences, roughly a third seen once. Germline values: CDR1 MDHEN, CDR2 SYDVKM. Trimming removed 10 bases from V and 7 bases from J, with 17 bases in between. The CDR3 extends over 12 amino acids. PBMCs were isolated at a quantity of at least 6 million per sample. This TCR was recovered from a woman in her 30s in good health. The sample comprised blood. This chain links TRBV28 with TRBJ2-7; D is possibly TRBD2 (6 bases). CDR3 residues: CATRDWEREQYF. CDR3 sequence (DNA): TGTGCCACCCGGGACTGGGAGAGAGAGCAGTACTTC.